These T cell receptor beta chains were read from a single sample in a study of cytomegalovirus exposure and HLA in healthy donors. Method: immunoSEQ multiplex PCR; TCRdb's copy keeps in-frame clones and lacks some. The sample has approximately 270,000 clones; approximately 86% are singletons. The sequenced sample consisted of PBMCs. The receptors were gathered from a woman between 18 and 29 years old in good health and CMV-seronegative. CDR3s include the opening cysteine and the closing phenylalanine or tryptophan. A D gene is named only where the DNA matches it firmly. Rows give clone size only sometimes, using once, few, many, or a class for an expanded clone.

j_gene: TRBJ1-1; v_gene: TRBV9; abundance: NA; len: 15; d_gene: TRBD1; CDR3nt: TGTGCCAGCAGCGCGGAACAGGGGGCTGTCACTGAAGCTTTCTTT; CDR3aa: CASSAEQGAVTEAFF
j_gene: TRBJ2-4; v_gene: TRBV30; abundance: NA; len: 19; d_gene: TRBD2; CDR3nt: TGTGCCTGGACTGGAAGGTGGCGGGAGGGCCTTGTTGCCAAAAACATTCAGTACTTC; CDR3aa: CAWTGRWREGLVAKNIQYF
j_gene: TRBJ1-2; v_gene: TRBV27; abundance: NA; len: 18; d_gene: TRBD1; CDR3nt: TGTGCCAGCAGTTCGGCGGTTCGGGACAGAATGGTAAGCTATGGCTACACCTTC; CDR3aa: CASSSAVRDRMVSYGYTF
j_gene: TRBJ2-1; v_gene: TRBV9; abundance: NA; len: 16; d_gene: TRBD2; CDR3nt: TGTGCCAGCAGCGTAGGACACCTAGCGGGAGTAGGGGAGCAGTTCTTC; CDR3aa: CASSVGHLAGVGEQFF
j_gene: TRBJ2-7; v_gene: TRBV27; abundance: NA; len: 14; d_gene: TRBD2; CDR3nt: TGTGCCAGCGGACTAGCGGGAGGGCCCTACGAGCAGTACTTC; CDR3aa: CASGLAGGPYEQYF
j_gene: TRBJ1-1; v_gene: TRBV6-1; abundance: once; len: 14; d_gene: NA; CDR3nt: TGTGCCAGCAGACCACTCTCCCCCCCCACTGAAGCTTTCTTT; CDR3aa: CASRPLSPPTEAFF
j_gene: TRBJ2-1; v_gene: TRBV2; abundance: NA; len: 13; d_gene: NA; CDR3nt: TGTGCCAGCAGTGAAGCGGGGCTCAATGAGCAGTTCTTC; CDR3aa: CASSEAGLNEQFF
j_gene: TRBJ1-2; v_gene: TRBV10-2; abundance: few; len: 14; d_gene: NA; CDR3nt: TGCGCCAGCAGTGAGTGGAGGGTACGTGGTGGCTACACCTTC; CDR3aa: CASSEWRVRGGYTF
j_gene: TRBJ2-7; v_gene: TRBV27; abundance: NA; len: 16; d_gene: TRBD1; CDR3nt: TGTGCCAGCAGTTTCTACCAGGGACAGGGGCCTCTCGAGCAGTACTTC; CDR3aa: CASSFYQGQGPLEQYF
j_gene: TRBJ1-2; v_gene: TRBV30; abundance: NA; len: 13; d_gene: NA; CDR3nt: TGTGCCTGGAGTGTCGACGGGAGCCGTGGCTACACCTTC; CDR3aa: CAWSVDGSRGYTF
j_gene: TRBJ1-4; v_gene: TRBV28; abundance: NA; len: 14; d_gene: NA; CDR3nt: TGTGCCAGCAGTTTAGGGTACAAGGGGGAAAAACTGTTTTTT; CDR3aa: CASSLGYKGEKLFF
j_gene: TRBJ2-1; v_gene: TRBV11-2; abundance: NA; len: 14; d_gene: TRBD1; CDR3nt: TGTGCCAGCAGCGCGGGACAGGGTAGTAATGAGCAGTTCTTC; CDR3aa: CASSAGQGSNEQFF
j_gene: TRBJ1-5; v_gene: TRBV6-6; abundance: NA; len: 13; d_gene: TRBD1; CDR3nt: TGTGCCAGCAGTGCCACAGGGGTTCAGCCCCAGCATTTT; CDR3aa: CASSATGVQPQHF
j_gene: TRBJ1-3; v_gene: TRBV5-6; abundance: NA; len: 15; d_gene: TRBD1; CDR3nt: TGTGCCAGCAGCATTCGACAGGGATCGAGAAACACCATATATTTT; CDR3aa: CASSIRQGSRNTIYF
j_gene: TRBJ1-2; v_gene: TRBV27; abundance: NA; len: 14; d_gene: NA; CDR3nt: TGTGCCAGCAGTTTTACGGGGATGGACTATGGCTACACCTTC; CDR3aa: CASSFTGMDYGYTF
j_gene: TRBJ2-7; v_gene: TRBV6-6; abundance: NA; len: 12; d_gene: NA; CDR3nt: TGTGCCGCCTCGGACAACAACTACGAGCAGTACTTC; CDR3aa: CAASDNNYEQYF
j_gene: TRBJ2-1; v_gene: TRBV27; abundance: NA; len: 16; d_gene: TRBD2; CDR3nt: TGTGCCAGCAGCTCCACGACCGGGAGGAACCACAATGAGCAGTTCTTC; CDR3aa: CASSSTTGRNHNEQFF
j_gene: TRBJ1-5; v_gene: TRBV12-5; abundance: NA; len: 16; d_gene: TRBD1; CDR3nt: TGTGCTAGTGGTTTGGGGGACAGTCATAGCAATCAGCCCCAGCATTTT; CDR3aa: CASGLGDSHSNQPQHF
j_gene: TRBJ1-2; v_gene: TRBV7-8; abundance: NA; len: 15; d_gene: NA; CDR3nt: TGTGCCAGCAGCCCCAGACAGCCCGGGGGGTATGGCTACACCTTC; CDR3aa: CASSPRQPGGYGYTF
j_gene: TRBJ1-4; v_gene: TRBV11-2; abundance: NA; len: 14; d_gene: NA; CDR3nt: TGTGCCAGCAGCAGCGGGGGGGCTGGGGAAAAACTGTTTTTT; CDR3aa: CASSSGGAGEKLFF
j_gene: TRBJ1-3; v_gene: TRBV9; abundance: NA; len: 15; d_gene: NA; CDR3nt: TGTGCCAGCAGCGCAGAGGGCTCCTCTGGAAACACCATATATTTT; CDR3aa: CASSAEGSSGNTIYF
j_gene: TRBJ2-5; v_gene: TRBV9; abundance: NA; len: 15; d_gene: NA; CDR3nt: TGTGCCAGCAGCGTAGAAGTGAGGGTCCAAGAGACCCAGTACTTC; CDR3aa: CASSVEVRVQETQYF
j_gene: TRBJ2-1; v_gene: TRBV6-1; abundance: NA; len: 19; d_gene: TRBD2; CDR3nt: TGTGCCAGCAGTGAAGCGGGTCAAGAGGGACTAGCGTTCCGGCGTGAGCAGTTCTTC; CDR3aa: CASSEAGQEGLAFRREQFF
j_gene: TRBJ2-7; v_gene: TRBV5-4; abundance: NA; len: 13; d_gene: NA; CDR3nt: TGTGCCAGCAGCACACCGGGACTCTACGAGCAGTACTTC; CDR3aa: CASSTPGLYEQYF
j_gene: TRBJ2-7; v_gene: TRBV29-1; abundance: few; len: 12; d_gene: NA; CDR3nt: TGCAGCTCACAACTCGGCGGTACGGAGCAGTACTTC; CDR3aa: CSSQLGGTEQYF
j_gene: TRBJ1-6; v_gene: TRBV18; abundance: NA; len: 13; d_gene: TRBD1; CDR3nt: TGTGCCAGCTCGGAGGACAGGGAAGCACCCCTCCACTTT; CDR3aa: CASSEDREAPLHF
j_gene: TRBJ2-1; v_gene: TRBV30; abundance: NA; len: 15; d_gene: TRBD2; CDR3nt: TGTGCCTGGAATCAGCCTAGCGGGATTATGGGCGAGCAGTTCTTC; CDR3aa: CAWNQPSGIMGEQFF
j_gene: TRBJ1-2; v_gene: TRBV18; abundance: NA; len: 15; d_gene: TRBD1; CDR3nt: TGTGCCAGCTCACCCGGACAGGACCCTAACTATGGCTACACCTTC; CDR3aa: CASSPGQDPNYGYTF
j_gene: TRBJ2-3; v_gene: TRBV27; abundance: NA; len: 16; d_gene: NA; CDR3nt: TGTGCCAGCAGTCCCCGGACAGAAGGAAGCACAGATACGCAGTATTTT; CDR3aa: CASSPRTEGSTDTQYF
j_gene: TRBJ1-5; v_gene: TRBV7-2; abundance: few; len: 17; d_gene: TRBD1; CDR3nt: TGTGCCAGCAGCTTAGCGGCAGGGGGCCAGGGCAATCAGCCCCAGCATTTT; CDR3aa: CASSLAAGGQGNQPQHF
j_gene: TRBJ1-2; v_gene: TRBV5-6; abundance: once; len: 15; d_gene: TRBD1; CDR3nt: TGTGCCAGCAGCTTGGGGCCAGGGGGCGGCTATGGCTACACCTTC; CDR3aa: CASSLGPGGGYGYTF
j_gene: TRBJ1-1; v_gene: TRBV19; abundance: few; len: 14; d_gene: TRBD1; CDR3nt: TGTGCCAGTAGATTGGAGGGGGCGGTCACTGAAGCTTTCTTT; CDR3aa: CASRLEGAVTEAFF
j_gene: TRBJ2-1; v_gene: TRBV7-9; abundance: NA; len: 16; d_gene: TRBD2; CDR3nt: TGTGCCAGCAGCCAGACTAGCGGGAGATTGTACAATGAGCAGTTCTTC; CDR3aa: CASSQTSGRLYNEQFF
j_gene: TRBJ1-1; v_gene: TRBV4-1; abundance: NA; len: 14; d_gene: NA; CDR3nt: TGCGCCAGCAGCCAAGATTCGAGGAACACTGAAGCTTTCTTT; CDR3aa: CASSQDSRNTEAFF
j_gene: TRBJ2-7; v_gene: TRBV9; abundance: NA; len: 14; d_gene: NA; CDR3nt: TGTGCCAGCAGCGTAGATGTCAGTTCCTACGAGCAGTACTTC; CDR3aa: CASSVDVSSYEQYF
j_gene: TRBJ1-2; v_gene: TRBV28; abundance: NA; len: 15; d_gene: TRBD1; CDR3nt: TGTGCCAGCAGTGCGGGAACAGGGGGCAACTATGGCTACACCTTC; CDR3aa: CASSAGTGGNYGYTF
j_gene: TRBJ1-1; v_gene: TRBV29-1; abundance: NA; len: 11; d_gene: NA; CDR3nt: TGCAGCGTGAACAAGAAAACTGAAGCTTTCTTT; CDR3aa: CSVNKKTEAFF
j_gene: TRBJ2-7; v_gene: TRBV27; abundance: NA; len: 15; d_gene: NA; CDR3nt: TGTGCCAGCAGTTTCCAACAGGGAATTTCCTACGAGCAGTACTTC; CDR3aa: CASSFQQGISYEQYF
j_gene: TRBJ1-1; v_gene: TRBV5-1; abundance: NA; len: 14; d_gene: TRBD1; CDR3nt: TGCGCCAGCAGCCCGACAGGGAGATCCACTGAAGCTTTCTTT; CDR3aa: CASSPTGRSTEAFF
j_gene: TRBJ1-2; v_gene: TRBV13; abundance: NA; len: 14; d_gene: NA; CDR3nt: TGTGCCAGCAGCTTTTCGGACAGTAACTATGGCTACACCTTC; CDR3aa: CASSFSDSNYGYTF
j_gene: TRBJ2-1; v_gene: TRBV27; abundance: NA; len: 16; d_gene: TRBD2; CDR3nt: TGTGCCAGTCACTCTAGCGGGATGAGCTCCTACAATGAGCAGTTCTTC; CDR3aa: CASHSSGMSSYNEQFF
j_gene: TRBJ2-7; v_gene: TRBV5-1; abundance: NA; len: 15; d_gene: NA; CDR3nt: TGCGCCAGCGGCGGGTCCGCCCCACTACAATACGAGCAGTACTTC; CDR3aa: CASGGSAPLQYEQYF
j_gene: TRBJ2-6; v_gene: TRBV28; abundance: NA; len: 18; d_gene: TRBD1; CDR3nt: TGTGCCAGTCGAGTGGACAGGCTACCCTCCTCTGGGGCCAACGTCCTGACTTTC; CDR3aa: CASRVDRLPSSGANVLTF
j_gene: TRBJ2-2; v_gene: TRBV5-1; abundance: NA; len: 16; d_gene: TRBD1; CDR3nt: TGCGCCAGCAGCTTAGGGGGACAGCCTTTCACCGGGGAGCTGTTTTTT; CDR3aa: CASSLGGQPFTGELFF
j_gene: TRBJ1-1; v_gene: TRBV30; abundance: NA; len: 16; d_gene: TRBD1; CDR3nt: TGTGCCTGGAATTCCGGGACAGGGGGTATGGACACTGAAGCTTTCTTT; CDR3aa: CAWNSGTGGMDTEAFF
j_gene: TRBJ1-2; v_gene: TRBV19; abundance: NA; len: 13; d_gene: TRBD1; CDR3nt: TGTGCCAGTAGCGACAGGGACCACTATGGCTACACCTTC; CDR3aa: CASSDRDHYGYTF
j_gene: TRBJ2-5; v_gene: TRBV5-1; abundance: NA; len: 17; d_gene: TRBD1; CDR3nt: TGCGCCAGCAGCGCGGGCCGACAGGGGGCCGAGAGGGAGACCCAGTACTTC; CDR3aa: CASSAGRQGAERETQYF
j_gene: TRBJ2-7; v_gene: TRBV27; abundance: NA; len: 14; d_gene: NA; CDR3nt: TGTGCCAGTGGAAGCGGGTTGGCACCTTACGAGCAGTACTTC; CDR3aa: CASGSGLAPYEQYF
j_gene: TRBJ2-3; v_gene: TRBV30; abundance: NA; len: 15; d_gene: NA; CDR3nt: TGTGCCTGGAGTGTATTAGCGCTTGGCACAGATACGCAGTATTTT; CDR3aa: CAWSVLALGTDTQYF
j_gene: TRBJ2-7; v_gene: TRBV19; abundance: NA; len: 14; d_gene: NA; CDR3nt: TGTGCCAGTAGTATGAGTCAGGGCGCCTACGAGCAGTACTTC; CDR3aa: CASSMSQGAYEQYF
j_gene: TRBJ2-7; v_gene: TRBV11-2; abundance: NA; len: 15; d_gene: TRBD2; CDR3nt: TGTGCCAGCAGCCCCACCGGCGGGAGGGTCTACGAGCAGTACTTC; CDR3aa: CASSPTGGRVYEQYF
j_gene: TRBJ1-1; v_gene: TRBV6-5; abundance: NA; len: 15; d_gene: TRBD1; CDR3nt: TGTGCCAGCAGTTACTCGACAGGGTCGAACACTGAAGCTTTCTTT; CDR3aa: CASSYSTGSNTEAFF
j_gene: TRBJ1-1; v_gene: TRBV5-6; abundance: NA; len: 13; d_gene: NA; CDR3nt: TGTGCCAGCAGCTTGCTACCGAACACTGAAGCTTTCTTT; CDR3aa: CASSLLPNTEAFF
j_gene: TRBJ1-2; v_gene: TRBV5-4; abundance: NA; len: 14; d_gene: TRBD1; CDR3nt: TGTGCCAGCAGCTTTCAGGGGGCAACGAGCGGCTACACCTTC; CDR3aa: CASSFQGATSGYTF
j_gene: TRBJ2-7; v_gene: TRBV15; abundance: once; len: 14; d_gene: NA; CDR3nt: TGTGCCACCAGGATAACAGCCAGTACCTACGAGCAGTACTTC; CDR3aa: CATRITASTYEQYF
j_gene: TRBJ2-1; v_gene: TRBV7-3; abundance: NA; len: 18; d_gene: TRBD2; CDR3nt: TGTGCCAGCAGCTTAAGACTAATAGCGGGGGGGCCTCGGAATGAGCAGTTCTTC; CDR3aa: CASSLRLIAGGPRNEQFF